In its sample, the clone carrying this T cell receptor (beta chain) was seen a few times. The data are from a study of T cells of healthy individuals. CDR1 is MDHEN, CDR2 SYDVKM, per germline. With 3 bases clipped from V and 9 bases from J, the junction kept 7 bases outside the gene matches. The CDR3 consists of 16 residues. Each CDR3 protein gets one entry after TCRdb re-called the 5' RACE reads with MiXCR. The sample has 95,000 to 100,000 distinct CDR3 sequences; approximately 15% are singletons. The rearrangement links TRBV28 to TRBJ2-1, with TRBD2 matching over 14 bases. This TCR came from a human donor in good health. CDR3: CASSFQRTSGRPEQFF. CDR3 nucleotide sequence: TGTGCCAGCAGTTTCCAGAGGACTAGCGGGAGGCCTGAGCAGTTCTTC.